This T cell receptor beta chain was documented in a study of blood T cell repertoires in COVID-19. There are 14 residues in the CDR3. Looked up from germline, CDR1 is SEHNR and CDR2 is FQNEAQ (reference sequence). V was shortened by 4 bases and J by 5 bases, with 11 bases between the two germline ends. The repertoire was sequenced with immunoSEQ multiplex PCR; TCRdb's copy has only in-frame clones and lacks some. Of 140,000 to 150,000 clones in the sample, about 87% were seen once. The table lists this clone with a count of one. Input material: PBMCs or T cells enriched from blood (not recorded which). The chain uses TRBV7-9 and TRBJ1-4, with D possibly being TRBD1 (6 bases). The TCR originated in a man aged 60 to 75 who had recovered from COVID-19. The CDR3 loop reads CASSSGAQNEKLFF. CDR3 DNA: TGTGCCAGCAGCTCAGGGGCCCAAAATGAAAAACTGTTTTTT.